This TCR beta chain appears in the sequencing data of a study of blood T cell repertoires in COVID-19. The method was immunoSEQ multiplex PCR; TCRdb's version includes in-frame clones alone and lacks a portion of them. The sample yields under 300,000 clones, around 85% seen once. This CDR3 is built from 17 residues. Unmatched junction bases numbered 7, after V lost 4 bases and J lost 0 bases. Germline CDR1 MGHRA, CDR2 YSYEKL. Recovered status applied to Cohort 3 donors who had two consecutive negative PCRs. It also applied to those with clearance or with symptom resolution. The sample holds one count of this clone.

The sequenced sample consisted of PBMCs or T cells enriched from blood (not recorded which). The genes are TRBV4-1 and TRBJ2-3; 10 nucleotides match TRBD2. This TCR was sampled from a woman between 50 and 59 years old who had recovered from COVID-19. CDR3 nucleotide sequence: TGCGCCAGCAGCCTAACCGGGACTAGCGACAGCACAGATACGCAGTATTTT. It translates to CASSLTGTSDSTDTQYF.